These T cell receptor beta chains were read from a single sample in a study of tumor and adjacent non-tumor tissue in lung cancer. Via MiXCR, TCRdb re-called the multiplex PCR reads, giving one row per CDR3 protein. The sample holds fewer than 90,000 distinct CDR3 sequences, more than 75% seen once. Sequenced input: distant non-tumor lung tissue. These TCRs come from a woman aged 45-65 years with non-small cell lung cancer. The CDR3 runs from the conserved cysteine through the conserved F or W. For some rows the clone size is stated as once, few or many, or as a class when expanded; others skip it.

V gene	CDR3 length	clone size	CDR3 protein
TRBV11-2	15	once	CASSLEVGGRETQCF
TRBV24-1	17	-	CATSQPSEQEEQETQYF
TRBV11-1	15	-	CASSLEIGSTDMQYF
TRBV6-6	13	-	CASNQDNTDTQYF
TRBV6-5	17	-	CAGSLDSGALSGNTIYF
TRBV10-3	17	-	CAISLRFSGGPYNEQFF
TRBV4-1	15	-	CACSRQGLAKNIQYF
TRBV6-1	17	once	CASSEFDRETGGSPFHF
TRBV29-1	13	many	CSIERDLHGELFF
TRBV12-3/TRBV12-4	15	many	CASSLRQGQNTEAFF
TRBV12-3/TRBV12-4	13	-	CARLPRSLYGYTF
TRBV5-5	17	-	CDSGQAPGRGTYNEQFF
TRBV6-5	17	-	CASSHIKPGGSNEKLFF
TRBV4-1	14	-	CANSLGLAVDTQYF
TRBV2	15	-	CTSSQDGSSYNEQFF
TRBV11-2	16	-	CTGSLWDQLATDMQYF
TRBV4-1	15	once	CASSHPEGNNLPLHF
TRBV6-5	16	-	CASRVGLAAVPDTQYF